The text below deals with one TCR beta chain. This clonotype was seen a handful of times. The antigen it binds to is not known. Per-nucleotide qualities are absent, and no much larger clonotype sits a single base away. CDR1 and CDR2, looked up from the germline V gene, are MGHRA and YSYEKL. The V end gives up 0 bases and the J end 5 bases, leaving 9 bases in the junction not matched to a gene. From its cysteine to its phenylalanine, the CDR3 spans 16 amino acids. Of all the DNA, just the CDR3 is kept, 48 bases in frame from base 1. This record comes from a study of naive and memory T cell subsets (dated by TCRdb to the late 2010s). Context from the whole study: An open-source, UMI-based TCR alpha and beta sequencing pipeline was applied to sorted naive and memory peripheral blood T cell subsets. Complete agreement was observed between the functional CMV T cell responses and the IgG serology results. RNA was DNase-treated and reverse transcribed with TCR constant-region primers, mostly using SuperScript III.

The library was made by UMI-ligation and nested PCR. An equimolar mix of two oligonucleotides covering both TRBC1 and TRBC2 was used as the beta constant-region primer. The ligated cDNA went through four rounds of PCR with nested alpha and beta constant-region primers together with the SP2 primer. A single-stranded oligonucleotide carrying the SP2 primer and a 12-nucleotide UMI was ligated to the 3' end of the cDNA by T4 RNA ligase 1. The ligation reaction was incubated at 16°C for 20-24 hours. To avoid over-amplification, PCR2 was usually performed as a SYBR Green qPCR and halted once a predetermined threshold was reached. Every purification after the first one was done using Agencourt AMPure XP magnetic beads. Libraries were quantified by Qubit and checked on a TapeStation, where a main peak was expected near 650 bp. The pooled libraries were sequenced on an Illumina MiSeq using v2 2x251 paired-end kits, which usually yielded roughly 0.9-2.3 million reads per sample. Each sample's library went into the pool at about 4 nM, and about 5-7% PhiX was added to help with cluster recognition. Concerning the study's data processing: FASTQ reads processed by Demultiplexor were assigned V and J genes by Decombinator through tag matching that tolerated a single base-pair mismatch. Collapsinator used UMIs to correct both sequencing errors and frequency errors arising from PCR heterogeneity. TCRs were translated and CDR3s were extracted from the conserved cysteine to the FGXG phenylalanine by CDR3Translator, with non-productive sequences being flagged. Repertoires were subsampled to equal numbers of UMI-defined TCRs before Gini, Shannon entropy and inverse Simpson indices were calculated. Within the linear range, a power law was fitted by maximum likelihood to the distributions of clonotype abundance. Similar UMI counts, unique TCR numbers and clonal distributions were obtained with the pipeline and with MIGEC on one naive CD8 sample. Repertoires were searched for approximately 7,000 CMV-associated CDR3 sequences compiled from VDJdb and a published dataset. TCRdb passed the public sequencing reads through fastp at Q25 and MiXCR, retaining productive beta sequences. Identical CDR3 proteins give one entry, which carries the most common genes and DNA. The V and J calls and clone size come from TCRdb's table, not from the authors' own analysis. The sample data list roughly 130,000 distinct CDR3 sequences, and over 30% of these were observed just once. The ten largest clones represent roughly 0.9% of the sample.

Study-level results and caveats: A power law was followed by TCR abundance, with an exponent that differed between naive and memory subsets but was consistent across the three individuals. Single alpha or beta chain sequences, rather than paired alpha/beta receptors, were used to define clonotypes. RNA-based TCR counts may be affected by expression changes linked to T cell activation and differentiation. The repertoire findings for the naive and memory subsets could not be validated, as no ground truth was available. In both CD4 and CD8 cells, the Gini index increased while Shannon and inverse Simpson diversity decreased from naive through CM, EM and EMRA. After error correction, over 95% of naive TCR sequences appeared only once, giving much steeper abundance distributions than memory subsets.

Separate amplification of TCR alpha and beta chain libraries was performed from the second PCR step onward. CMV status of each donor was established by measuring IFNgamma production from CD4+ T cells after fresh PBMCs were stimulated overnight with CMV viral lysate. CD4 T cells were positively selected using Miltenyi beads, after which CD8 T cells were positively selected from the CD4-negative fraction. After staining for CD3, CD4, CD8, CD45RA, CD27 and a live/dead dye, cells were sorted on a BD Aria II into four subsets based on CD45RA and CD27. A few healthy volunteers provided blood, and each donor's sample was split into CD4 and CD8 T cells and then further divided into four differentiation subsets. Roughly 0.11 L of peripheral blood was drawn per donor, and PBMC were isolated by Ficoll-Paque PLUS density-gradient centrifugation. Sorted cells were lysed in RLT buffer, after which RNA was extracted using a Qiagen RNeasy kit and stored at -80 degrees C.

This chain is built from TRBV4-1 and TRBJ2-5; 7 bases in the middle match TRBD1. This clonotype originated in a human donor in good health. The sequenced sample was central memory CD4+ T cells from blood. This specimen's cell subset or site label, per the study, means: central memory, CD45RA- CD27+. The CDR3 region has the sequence CASSQDTQGVFETQYF. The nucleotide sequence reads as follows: TGCGCCAGCAGCCAAGATACGCAGGGGGTCTTTGAGACCCAGTACTTC.